One sample yielded the 21 T cell receptor beta chains listed below, sequenced in a study of cytomegalovirus exposure and HLA in healthy donors. 60 Vbeta and 13 Jbeta primers were used in PCR. The data were produced by immunoSEQ multiplex PCR, yet TCRdb's version contains in-frame clones alone and is incomplete. The sample consists of roughly 160,000 clones, around 82% of them appearing once. The specimen was PBMCs. The receptors were gathered from a man younger than 45 in good health and CMV-seronegative.

This clone appeared a few times. The chain employs TRBV25-1 and TRBJ2-2; D is perhaps TRBD2 (5 bases). The length of the CDR3 is 14 residues. Trimming removed 1 base at V and 7 bases at J, with 10 bases between. CDR1 MGHDK and CDR2 SYGVNS come from the germline V gene. The CDR3 nucleotides read TGTGCCAGCAGTGAATCTAGCTTGGACGGGGAGCTGTTTTTT. Encoded protein: CASSESSLDGELFF.

The genes are TRBV4-2 and TRBJ2-7; TRBD2 matches at 7 bases. Losses at the gene ends were 1 base for V and 3 bases for J; bases not matched to a gene: 6. The CDR3 loop spans 15 amino acids. Germline V gives CDR1 LGHNA, CDR2 YNFKEQ. Here the CDR3 reads CASSQVVGGGYEQYF. CDR3 coding DNA: TGTGCCAGCAGCCAAGTGGTGGGCGGGGGCTACGAGCAGTACTTC.

V and J are TRBV6-5 and TRBJ2-7; D uncertain. Looked up from germline, CDR1 is MNHEY and CDR2 is SVGAGI. This CDR3 has 11 residues. The ends were cut back, 5 bases at V and 6 bases at J, with 8 bases in the middle. The CDR3 protein is CASSPGCEQYF. DNA for the CDR3: TGTGCCAGCAGTCCAGGTTGCGAGCAGTACTTC.

This clone has only a few counts. The V and J genes are TRBV28 and TRBJ2-7; D not resolved. Germline loops: CDR1 MDHEN, CDR2 SYDVKM. The V and J ends lost 2 bases and 3 bases respectively, with 5 bases between them. The CDR3 has 12 amino acids. This CDR3 is CASSLAFYEQYF. CDR3 coding DNA: TGTGCCAGCAGTTTAGCGTTCTACGAGCAGTACTTC.

V is TRBV6-4 and J is TRBJ1-1, with D uncertain. The CDR3 length is 14 residues. Germline V gives CDR1 MRHNA, CDR2 SNTAGT. Trimming stripped 5 bases from V and 5 bases from J, with 15 bases between. CDR3 sequence (DNA): TGTGCCAGCAGTAGTGACGCGACAAGGACTGAAGCTTTCTTT. Its protein is CASSSDATRTEAFF.

This clone appeared a single time. This chain connects TRBV9 to TRBJ2-7, with D maybe TRBD1 (6 bases). Trimming took off 0 bases at V and 1 base at J, with 11 bases between the two ends. The germline CDR1 and CDR2 sequences are SGDLS and YYNGEE. The CDR3 totals 15 residues. CDR3 residues: CASSVEQDSSYEQYF. In DNA form, the CDR3 reads TGTGCCAGCAGCGTAGAACAGGACAGTTCCTACGAGCAGTACTTC. The whole variable domain, filled in from reference TRBV9 and TRBJ2-7, reads DSGVTQTPKHLITATGQRVTLRCSPRSGDLSVYWYQQSLDQGLQFLIQYYNGEERAKGNILERFSAQQFPDLHSELNLSSLELGDSALYFCASSVEQDSSYEQYFGPGTRLTVT.

This clone appeared once. CDR3 DNA: TGTGCCAGCAGTAGTGGAGGGGGCCCCCTCCACTTT. Its protein product is CASSSGGGPLHF. V usage is TRBV28 and J usage is TRBJ1-6, with TRBD1 matching 7 bases. The V gene end was trimmed by 5 bases and the J gene end by 13 bases; junction bases not matched to a gene: 5. CDR1 MDHEN and CDR2 SYDVKM come from the germline V gene. The CDR3 has 12 residues.

This chain links TRBV29-1 with TRBJ2-1, with 8 bases that match TRBD1. Germline V gives CDR1 SQVTM, CDR2 ANQGSEA. V shed 6 bases and J 0 bases; nucleotides not matched to a gene: 4. This CDR3 is built from 14 residues. For the CDR3, the DNA is TGCAGCGTCGTTACAGGGGGCTCCTACAATGAGCAGTTCTTC. The encoded protein is CSVVTGGSYNEQFF.

The J gene is TRBJ2-1, the V gene TRBV2, with a possible D match to TRBD1 (6 bases). Looked up from germline, CDR1 is SNHLY and CDR2 is FYNNEI. V lost 6 bases and J 6 bases, leaving 12 bases between the germline ends. The CDR3 is 13 residues long. The CDR3 bases are TGTGCCAGCAGGGAGACAGGCCCCAATGAGCAGTTCTTC. Translated: CASRETGPNEQFF.

The chain recombines TRBV4-1 with TRBJ2-7; a weak D match, TRBD1 (6 bases). V shed 0 bases and J shed 7 bases, with 13 bases lying between them. The germline V gene has CDR1 MGHRA and CDR2 YSYEKL. CDR3 length: 14 residues. CDR3 sequence (DNA): TGCGCCAGCAGCCAAGAAGACAGGCGGCCGGAGCAGTACTTC. This encodes CASSQEDRRPEQYF.

The CDR3 DNA is TGTGCCAGCAGCTCGGGACAGCAAGGCTACACCTTC. Translating it yields CASSSGQQGYTF. This chain uses TRBV7-9 with TRBJ1-2; 7 bases line up with TRBD1. Trimming cost V 4 bases and J 8 bases; bases outside gene matches: 4. This CDR3 region has 12 residues. CDR1 is SEHNR, CDR2 FQNEAQ, per germline (reference sequence).

The J gene is TRBJ2-1, the V gene TRBV4-3; 10 bases are a match to TRBD2. The CDR3 sequence is 16 residues long. The V and J ends lost 4 bases and 8 bases, in that order; junction bases with no gene match: 11. CDR1 is LGHNA and CDR2 is YSLEER in the germline V gene. This CDR3 is CASSLGWASGSDEQFF. The DNA for the CDR3 is TGCGCCAGCAGCCTGGGGTGGGCTAGCGGGAGTGATGAGCAGTTCTTC.

This clone is a singleton in its sample. The chain employs TRBV6-5 and TRBJ2-7; D gene uncertain. This CDR3 has 14 residues. Trimming left V 0 bases short and J 2 bases short, with 8 bases between. Germline V gene data show CDR1 as MNHEY and CDR2 as SVGAGI. The DNA of the CDR3 is TGTGCCAGCAGTTACTCGCCTATTGCCTACGAGCAGTACTTC. Translation: CASSYSPIAYEQYF.

V gene TRBV4-2 combines with J gene TRBJ2-2, with D unresolved. CDR3 length equals 17 residues. The germline V gene has CDR1 LGHNA and CDR2 YNFKEQ. V was pared by 1 base and J by 2 bases, with 14 bases between. The CDR3 region is CASSQVSVFLNTGELFF. The DNA of the CDR3 is TGTGCCAGCAGCCAAGTTTCAGTGTTCCTTAACACCGGGGAGCTGTTTTTT.

The DNA for the CDR3 is TGTGCCAGCAGACCCGACAGCCTATTTTGGGAGACCCAGTACTTC. This gives the protein CASRPDSLFWETQYF. This chain joins TRBV6-5 and TRBJ2-5; perhaps TRBD1 as D (5 bases). Germline V lookup: CDR1 MNHEY, CDR2 SVGAGI. V lost 6 bases and J 5 bases, leaving 19 bases between the germline ends. The CDR3 is made up of 15 amino acids.

This chain connects TRBV5-4 to TRBJ1-1; no definite D call. The V end was cut by 4 bases, the J end by 1 base, with 14 bases between. CDR1 is SGHNT and CDR2 is YYREEE in the germline V gene (reference sequence). The CDR3 is 15 residues long. The DNA for the CDR3 is TGTGCCAGCAGCGAAAAAGGACGGGGGAACACTGAAGCTTTCTTT. Its protein product is CASSEKGRGNTEAFF.

The chain recombines TRBV7-9 with TRBJ2-3; D might be TRBD1 (6 bases). The V end was cut by 5 bases, the J end by 6 bases, with 21 bases between. There are 16 residues in the CDR3. Germline V gene data show CDR1 as SEHNR and CDR2 as FQNEAQ (reference sequence). CDR3 sequence: CASSTSGDRKLDTQYF. CDR3 DNA: TGTGCCAGCAGCACCTCCGGAGACAGGAAGCTGGATACGCAGTATTTT.

This chain links TRBV15 with TRBJ2-3, with 11 bases aligning to TRBD2. The CDR3 loop spans 20 amino acids. Germline CDR1 is LNHNV and CDR2 is YYDKDF (reference sequence). The J segment lost 1 base and the V segment lost 0 bases, leaving 12 bases of the junction unmatched. CDR3 sequence reads: CATSRDLGTSGSRRTDTQYF. The CDR3 coding sequence is TGTGCCACCAGCAGAGATTTAGGAACTAGCGGGAGTCGTCGCACAGATACGCAGTATTTT.

This chain connects TRBV2 to TRBJ2-6, with D possibly TRBD2 on 6 matching bases. CDR1 and CDR2 from the germline V gene are SNHLY and FYNNEI. Trimming shortened V by 10 bases and J by 0 bases, and 22 bases separated the two germline ends. The CDR3 totals 18 residues. CDR3 in DNA: TGTGCCAAGACCGCTAGCGTCCCCGGCCCCTCTGGGGCCAACGTCCTGACTTTC. It encodes CAKTASVPGPSGANVLTF.

CDR3 in DNA: TGTGCCAGCAGCTCTCTAATGGGGGCTAATGAGCAGTTCTTC. It yields the protein CASSSLMGANEQFF. V usage is TRBV11-3 and J usage is TRBJ2-1, with a tentative D call TRBD1 (6 bases). The CDR3 has 14 residues. Germline CDR1 is SGHNT and CDR2 is YENEEA. V was clipped by 4 bases and J by 7 bases, with 14 bases between them. Looking up the rest from reference TRBV11-3 and TRBJ2-1 gives the full variable domain: EAGVVQSPRYKIIEKKQPVAFWCNPISGHNTLYWYLQNLGQGPELLIRYENEEAVDDSQLPKDRFSAERLKGVDSTLKIQPAELGDSAVYLCASSSLMGANEQFFGPGTRLTVL.

Comment on this clone: Its ends do not fully match the called genes, so a read error is possible. The chain employs TRBV5-4 and TRBJ2-1, with TRBD2 identical over 8 bases. Looked up from germline, CDR1 is SGHNT and CDR2 is YYREEE (reference sequence). The CDR3 extends over 12 amino acids. CDR3 sequence reads: CASSGTSQSKVF. The CDR3 DNA follows: TGTGCCAGCAGCGGGACTAGTCAGTCGAAGGTCTTC.